These 16 T cell receptor beta chains share one sample of origin, sequenced in a study of shared clonotypes between healthy human individuals. Libraries were prepared by immunoSEQ multiplex PCR; TCRdb keeps only in-frame clonotypes and omits some of them. The sample lists about 680,000 clones; less than 80% were seen once. What was sequenced was memory CD4+ T cells sorted from blood. Subset of the sample: CD45RA-negative fraction. The source of these receptors is a woman aged 25-40 years in good health.

This clone turned up a few times. This chain joins TRBV7-8 and TRBJ1-2; 9 bases are shared with TRBD1. The germline CDR1 and CDR2 sequences are SGHVS and FQNEAQ. This CDR3 contains 15 residues. With 5 bases clipped from V and 4 bases from J, the junction kept 8 bases outside the gene matches. The CDR3 spells CASSVYRGRPYGYTF. In DNA, the CDR3 is TGTGCCAGCAGCGTCTACAGGGGGCGACCCTATGGCTACACCTTC.

Here the CDR3 DNA reads TGCGCCAGCAGCCAACTACCGGGACTAGGTACAGATACGCAGTATTTT. It codes for CASSQLPGLGTDTQYF. The chain has TRBV4-1 and TRBJ2-3, with 8 bases matching TRBD2. V lost 2 bases, J lost 3 bases, and 7 bases stayed unmatched. CDR1 and CDR2 (germline): MGHRA, YSYEKL. The CDR3 length is 16 residues.

This chain connects TRBV27 to TRBJ1-2, with D possibly being TRBD1 (5 bases). Germline CDR1 and CDR2: MNHEY and SMNVEV (reference sequence). With 5 bases removed from V and 5 bases from J, the gap between germline ends came to 12 bases. The CDR3 is 13 amino acids. DNA of the CDR3: TGTGCCAGCAGTGGGGGGATAGTGTATGGCTACACCTTC. Translating gives CASSGGIVYGYTF.

This clone was detected a few times. The chain recombines TRBV4-2 with TRBJ2-5; 10 nucleotides line up with TRBD2. The V gene's germline CDR1 is LGHNA and CDR2 YNFKEQ. The CDR3 is made up of 17 amino acids. The ends lost 4 bases at V and 5 bases at J; junction bases unmatched: 13. The CDR3 nucleotides are TGTGCCAGCAGCCCTGAGAGCGGGAGGGCCCTCGGTGAGACCCAGTACTTC. Its protein is CASSPESGRALGETQYF.

This clone was seen more than once but under ten times. This sequence joins TRBV27 and TRBJ2-4; the D call may be TRBD1 or TRBD2 (5 bases each). This CDR3 has 13 residues. Trimming left V 6 bases short and J 4 bases short, with 10 bases between. Per germline, CDR1 MNHEY and CDR2 SMNVEV (reference sequence). DNA of the CDR3: TGTGCCAGCAGCGGGGACGTGAAAAACATTCAGTACTTC. It specifies CASSGDVKNIQYF.

This clone was found a few times. The genes are TRBV28 and TRBJ2-2; a weak D match, TRBD1 (5 bases). Germline CDR1 reads MDHEN; CDR2 reads SYDVKM. Trimming stripped 9 bases from V and 0 bases from J, with 11 bases between. The CDR3 covers 14 residues. The CDR3 here is CASGRQPNTGELFF. CDR3 coding DNA: TGTGCCAGTGGAAGACAGCCGAACACCGGGGAGCTGTTTTTT.

The CDR3 DNA is TGTGCCAGCAGTGGGGAGACAGGGCGAGGGCAGCCCCAGCATTTT. Amino acid sequence: CASSGETGRGQPQHF. The genes are TRBV2 and TRBJ1-5, with TRBD1 identical over 7 bases. V trimming: 4 bases; J trimming: 7 bases; junction bases outside the gene matches: 10. CDR3 length: 15 residues. Germline V gene lookup returns CDR1 SNHLY and CDR2 FYNNEI.

This chain uses TRBV11-2 with TRBJ2-1; 10 bases align to TRBD2. Germline CDR1 and CDR2: SGHAT and FQNNGV. J lost 9 bases, V lost 4 bases, and 9 bases had no gene match. The CDR3 extends over 15 amino acids. CDR3 loop: CASSSRQREGAEQFF. CDR3 in DNA: TGTGCCAGCAGCTCCCGCCAGCGGGAGGGCGCTGAGCAGTTCTTC.

On this clone: Other DNA sequences in this sample translate to the same CDR3. This chain uses TRBV28 with TRBJ1-2; D remains unclear. The CDR3 spans 13 residues. Germline assignment: CDR1 MDHEN and CDR2 SYDVKM. With 2 bases removed from V and 4 bases from J, the gap between germline ends came to 8 bases. DNA of the CDR3: TGTGCCAGCAGTTTAACTGGTGGCTATGGCTACACCTTC. Encoded protein: CASSLTGGYGYTF.

This clone was observed a few times. V and J are TRBV28 and TRBJ2-7; possible D gene TRBD1, 5 bases. The CDR3 covers 14 residues. The V and J ends lost 5 bases and 6 bases respectively, with 17 bases between them. The V gene's germline CDR1 is MDHEN and CDR2 SYDVKM. The CDR3 coding sequence is TGTGCCAGCAGTACATATCACAGGACGGGCGAGCAGTACTTC. The encoded protein is CASSTYHRTGEQYF.

The count of this clone is one. The chain employs TRBV19 and TRBJ2-7, with D perhaps TRBD1 or TRBD2 (5 bases each). This CDR3 has 16 amino acids. Germline V gene data show CDR1 as LNHDA and CDR2 as SQIVND (reference sequence). Deletions cut 7 bases from V and 2 bases from J, with 21 bases between. For the CDR3, the DNA is TGTGCCAGTAATGACCGACCGGGGCAGGGCCCCTACGAGCAGTACTTC. Translated, it gives CASNDRPGQGPYEQYF.

V usage is TRBV5-6 and J usage is TRBJ2-1; tentative D call: TRBD2 (6 bases). Trimming left V 3 bases short and J 0 bases short, with 13 bases between. The germline CDR1 and CDR2 sequences are SGHDT and YYEEEE. The CDR3 consists of 16 residues. CDR3 DNA sequence: TGTGCCAGCAGCTACAGAGGGACTCGCTCCTACAATGAGCAGTTCTTC. It encodes CASSYRGTRSYNEQFF. The entire variable domain, with the rest obtained from reference TRBV5-6 and TRBJ2-1, is as follows: DAGVTQSPTHLIKTRGQQVTLRCSPKSGHDTVSWYQQALGQGPQFIFQYYEEEERQRGNFPDRFSGHQFPNYSSELNVNALLLGDSALYLCASSYRGTRSYNEQFFGPGTRLTVL.

This clone was seen a few times. Different DNA sequences within this sample yield the same CDR3. The chain links TRBV9 to TRBJ2-1, with D uncertain. CDR3 length: 12 residues. Trimming removed 0 bases from V and 4 bases from J, with 2 bases in between. The V gene's germline CDR1 is SGDLS and CDR2 YYNGEE. Here the CDR3 reads CASSVDYNEQFF. Written as DNA, the CDR3 is TGTGCCAGCAGCGTAGATTACAATGAGCAGTTCTTC.

The chain has TRBV19 and TRBJ1-2, with D possibly being TRBD1 (6 bases). Germline CDR1 and CDR2: LNHDA and SQIVND (reference sequence). This CDR3 contains 14 residues. Trimming removed 8 bases from V and 5 bases from J, with 18 bases in between. CDR3 loop: CASSRGADSYGYTF. In DNA, the CDR3 is TGTGCCAGTTCTAGGGGGGCAGACTCTTATGGCTACACCTTC.

The CDR3 protein is CASSQGSGDNQPQHF. The CDR3 coding sequence is TGTGCCAGCAGCCAAGGGTCGGGGGACAATCAGCCCCAGCATTTT. The chain employs TRBV6-1 and TRBJ1-5; a possible D gene is TRBD1 (5 bases). CDR1 is MNHNS and CDR2 is SASEGT in the germline V gene. The V end was cut by 6 bases, the J end by 3 bases, with 15 bases between. There are 15 residues in the CDR3.

This chain uses TRBV29-1 with TRBJ2-5; 9 bases map to TRBD1. The CDR3 sequence is 16 residues long. The ends lost 4 bases at V and 2 bases at J; junction bases unmatched: 11. Looked up from germline, CDR1 is SQVTM and CDR2 is ANQGSEA. The CDR3 loop is CSVGRDRAGAQETQYF. The CDR3 DNA sequence: TGCAGCGTTGGACGGGACAGGGCTGGGGCACAAGAGACCCAGTACTTC.